This TCR beta chain was recorded in a study of T cells in Graves' hyperthyroidism and ophthalmopathy. Amplified TCR beta CDR3 regions came from RNA transcripts. HTBI primers were used for first-round RT-PCR of the TCR CDR3. TCRdb reanalysed the multiplex PCR reads using MiXCR and keeps one entry per CDR3 protein. The sample consists of about 410,000 distinct CDR3 sequences, roughly 15% of them appearing once. Germline assignment: CDR1 GTSNPN and CDR2 SVGIG (reference sequence). Trimming removed 3 bases at V and 0 bases at J, with 21 bases between. CDR3 length: 19 amino acids. This clonotype came up a few times.

Material: blood. The chain combines TRBV30 with TRBJ1-6; possibly TRBD1 for D (5 bases). The TCR originated in a man younger than 35 with Graves' ophthalmopathy. The CDR3 DNA reads TGTGCCTGGAGATGGGGAATGGGGACCCTTGACTCCTATAATTCACCCCTCCACTTT. Its protein is CAWRWGMGTLDSYNSPLHF.